This T cell receptor (beta chain) was identified during a study of somatic mutations in cytotoxic T cells in rheumatoid arthritis. Turning to the study itself: Collection of patient blood (about 28 ml EDTA) took place right after diagnosis, before any treatment. Study findings and constraints: For rheumatoid arthritis patients, CD8+ clonality increased with age, whereas it did not in healthy controls.

In germline, CDR1 is SEHNR, CDR2 FQNEAQ (reference sequence). Trimming took 7 bases from V and 0 from J, leaving 10 bases between them. The CDR3 is 14 residues long. Clones were sequenced by immunoSEQ multiplex PCR, and TCRdb holds only the in-frame ones, with some missing. The table lists tens of thousands of clones, about 83% of them singletons. On this clone: No antigen is known for it.

The source is an adult with rheumatoid arthritis. The rearrangement uses TRBV7-9 and TRBJ1-3, with D uncertain. The sequenced sample was CD8+ T cells sorted from blood. The CDR3, as DNA: TGTGCCAGCACCCCCCGGGGCTCTGGAAACACCATATATTTT. Translation gives CASTPRGSGNTIYF.